The TCR beta chain described here comes from a study of shared clonotypes between healthy human individuals. The V and J ends lost 9 bases and 6 bases, in that order; junction bases with no gene match: 19. Germline CDR1 LNHDA, CDR2 SQIVND (reference sequence). CDR3 size: 17 residues. Libraries were prepared by immunoSEQ multiplex PCR; TCRdb keeps only in-frame clonotypes and omits some of them. Here the sample spans over 850,000 clones, 75% to 85% being singletons. The TCR was taken from a young man in good health. Some clones in this sample may be carry-over from other donors' samples. Sequencing was performed on memory CD4+ T cells from PBMCs. Regarding subset: CD45RA-negative fraction. J is TRBJ1-2 and V is TRBV19; 10 bases fit TRBD1. The CDR3 sequence is CASSEPGTGALSHGYTF. Here the CDR3 DNA reads TGTGCCAGCAGTGAGCCCGGGACAGGGGCTTTGAGTCATGGCTACACCTTC.